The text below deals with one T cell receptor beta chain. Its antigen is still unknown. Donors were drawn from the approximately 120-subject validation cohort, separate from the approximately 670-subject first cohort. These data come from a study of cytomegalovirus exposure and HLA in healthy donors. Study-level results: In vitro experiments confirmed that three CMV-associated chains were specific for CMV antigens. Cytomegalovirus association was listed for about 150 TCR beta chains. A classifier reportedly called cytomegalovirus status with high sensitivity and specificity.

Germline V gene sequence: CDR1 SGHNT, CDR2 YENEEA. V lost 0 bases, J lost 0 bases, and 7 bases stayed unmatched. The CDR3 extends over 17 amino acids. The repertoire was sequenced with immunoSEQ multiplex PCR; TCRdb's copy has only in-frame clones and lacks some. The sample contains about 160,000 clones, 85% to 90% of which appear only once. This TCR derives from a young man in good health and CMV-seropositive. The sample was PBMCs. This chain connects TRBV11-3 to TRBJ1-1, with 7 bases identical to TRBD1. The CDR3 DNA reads TGTGCCAGCAGCTTAGAGATTACGGGACAGATGAACACTGAAGCTTTCTTT. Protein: CASSLEITGQMNTEAFF.